These T cell receptor beta chains were read from a single sample in a study of blood T cell repertoires in COVID-19. Generated by immunoSEQ multiplex PCR, the TCRdb table keeps only in-frame clones and is missing some. This table has hundreds of thousands of clones, 89% appearing once. The sample was PBMCs or T cells enriched from blood (not recorded which). These receptors originate from a woman aged 40 to 49 who had recovered from COVID-19. Each CDR3 is given with its conserved first and last residue. Fields, in order: clone size, J gene, V gene, D gene, CDR3 protein, CDR3 DNA. D genes are given only for firm matches. The size field is filled for only some rows; it gives once, few, many or a size class.

NA,TRBJ2-5,TRBV4-1,TRBD2,CASSQDPLAGTETQYF,TGCGCCAGCAGCCAAGATCCGCTAGCGGGTACAGAGACCCAGTACTTC
NA,TRBJ1-1,TRBV12-3/TRBV12-4,NA,CASSAGELTEAFF,TGTGCCAGCAGTGCCGGGGAGTTGACTGAAGCTTTCTTT
NA,TRBJ1-6,TRBV7-2,NA,CASSLRQGNSPLHF,TGTGCCAGCAGCTTAAGGCAGGGCAATTCACCCCTCCACTTT
NA,TRBJ2-1,TRBV5-1,TRBD1,CASKAGGYEQFF,TGCGCCAGCAAGGCAGGGGGCTATGAGCAGTTCTTC
NA,TRBJ2-7,TRBV4-1,TRBD1,CASRPGTGTSYEQYF,TGCGCCAGCAGACCCGGGACAGGGACTTCCTACGAGCAGTACTTC
NA,TRBJ2-7,TRBV11-2,NA,CASSPTGLRGWQYF,TGTGCCAGCAGCCCCACAGGGCTCCGGGGTTGGCAGTACTTC
NA,TRBJ2-1,TRBV10-3,NA,CAINQGSNEQFF,TGTGCCATCAACCAGGGATCCAATGAGCAGTTCTTC
NA,TRBJ2-2,TRBV27,TRBD1,CASSGDRGGTGELFF,TGTGCCAGCAGTGGGGACAGGGGAGGAACCGGGGAGCTGTTTTTT
once,TRBJ2-2,TRBV5-1,NA,CASSALLGLDTGELFF,TGCGCCAGCAGCGCGCTACTGGGACTCGACACCGGGGAGCTGTTTTTT
NA,TRBJ2-2,TRBV9,NA,CASSILAGSAGELFF,TGTGCCAGCAGCATACTGGCAGGGTCGGCCGGGGAGCTGTTTTTT
once,TRBJ2-1,TRBV3-1/TRBV3-2,NA,CASSQDRTRPYNEQFF,TGTGCCAGCAGCCAAGATAGGACACGGCCCTACAATGAGCAGTTCTTC
NA,TRBJ2-7,TRBV6-1,NA,CASSESASSYEQYF,TGTGCCAGCAGTGAATCTGCCAGCTCCTACGAGCAGTACTTC
NA,TRBJ1-5,TRBV12-5,NA,CASGLVQGRRGNQPQHF,TGTGCTAGTGGTTTGGTACAGGGTAGAAGGGGCAATCAGCCCCAGCATTTT
NA,TRBJ2-7,TRBV11-3,NA,CASSPLGRDYEQYF,TGTGCCAGCAGCCCCCTCGGGCGGGACTACGAGCAGTACTTC
NA,TRBJ2-1,TRBV11-3,TRBD2,CASSPRGGGLAGYNEQFF,TGTGCCAGCAGCCCTAGAGGAGGGGGACTAGCGGGCTACAATGAGCAGTTCTTC
NA,TRBJ2-7,TRBV27,NA,CASSLYREGSYEQYF,TGTGCCAGCAGTTTATACAGGGAGGGCTCCTACGAGCAGTACTTC
once,TRBJ2-7,TRBV28,TRBD1,CASSLGQGASEQYF,TGTGCCAGCAGTTTGGGACAGGGGGCCAGCGAGCAGTACTTC
NA,TRBJ1-1,TRBV27,NA,CASSPLRMNTEAFF,TGTGCCAGCAGCCCCTTGAGAATGAACACTGAAGCTTTCTTT
once,TRBJ2-7,TRBV5-3,TRBD2,CARSLRRTSAKRGEQYF,TGTGCCAGAAGCTTACGAAGGACTAGCGCAAAAAGGGGTGAGCAGTACTTC
once,TRBJ1-3,TRBV4-1,TRBD1,CASSLWDRGGNTIYF,TGCGCCAGCAGCCTCTGGGACAGGGGAGGAAACACCATATATTTT
few,TRBJ2-2,TRBV5-1,TRBD1,CASSPRTGTSGGELFF,TGCGCCAGCAGCCCGCGGACAGGGACCAGCGGCGGGGAGCTGTTTTTT
NA,TRBJ2-4,TRBV9,NA,CASSVGGHDIQYF,TGTGCCAGCAGCGTAGGAGGGCACGACATTCAGTACTTC
NA,TRBJ2-7,TRBV30,TRBD2,CAWSVGAGGIYEQYF,TGTGCCTGGAGTGTAGGAGCGGGAGGAATCTACGAGCAGTACTTC
NA,TRBJ1-2,TRBV7-2,NA,CASSLEGFLGGGYTF,TGTGCCAGCAGCCTGGAGGGTTTCCTGGGCGGAGGCTACACCTTC
NA,TRBJ2-7,TRBV5-8,NA,CASRGFQQVSDEQYF,TGTGCCAGCAGAGGATTCCAGCAGGTCTCGGACGAGCAGTACTTC
once,TRBJ1-1,TRBV5-1,NA,CASGHVYGAEAFF,TGCGCCAGCGGACACGTATATGGGGCGGAAGCTTTCTTT
NA,TRBJ1-6,TRBV6-5,NA,CASSSRTDYNSPLHF,TGTGCCAGCAGTTCCCGGACAGATTATAATTCACCCCTCCACTTT
once,TRBJ1-5,TRBV28,NA,CASSSLGIGNQPQHF,TGTGCCAGCAGTTCATTGGGCATCGGCAATCAGCCCCAGCATTTT
NA,TRBJ1-5,TRBV30,NA,CAWSRSRGNQPQHF,TGTGCCTGGAGTAGGAGTCGCGGCAATCAGCCCCAGCATTTT
once,TRBJ2-1,TRBV3-1/TRBV3-2,NA,CASSQVGGPNEQFF,TGTGCCAGCAGCCAAGTCGGCGGGCCCAATGAGCAGTTCTTC
NA,TRBJ2-3,TRBV10-3,TRBD2,CAIRKGLGSTDTQYF,TGTGCCATCAGAAAGGGACTAGGATCCACAGATACGCAGTATTTT